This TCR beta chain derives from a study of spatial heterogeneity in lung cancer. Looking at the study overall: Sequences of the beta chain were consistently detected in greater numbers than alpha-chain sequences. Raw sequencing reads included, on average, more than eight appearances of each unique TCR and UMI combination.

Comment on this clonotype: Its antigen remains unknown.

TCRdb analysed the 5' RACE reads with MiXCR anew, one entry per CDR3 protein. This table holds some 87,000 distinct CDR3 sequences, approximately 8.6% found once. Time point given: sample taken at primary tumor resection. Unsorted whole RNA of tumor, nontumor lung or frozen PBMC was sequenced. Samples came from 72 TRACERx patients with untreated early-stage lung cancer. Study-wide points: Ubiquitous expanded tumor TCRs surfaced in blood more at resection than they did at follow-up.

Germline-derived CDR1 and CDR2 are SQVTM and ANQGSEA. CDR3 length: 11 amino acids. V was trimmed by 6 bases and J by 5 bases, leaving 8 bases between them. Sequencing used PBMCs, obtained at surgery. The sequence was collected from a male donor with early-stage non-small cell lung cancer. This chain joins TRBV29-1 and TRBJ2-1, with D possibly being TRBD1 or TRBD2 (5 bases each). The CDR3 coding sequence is TGCAGCGTGGGACCTAACAATGAGCAGTTCTTC. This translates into CSVGPNNEQFF.